One T cell receptor beta chain is described in this entry. The data derive from a study of shared clonotypes between healthy human individuals. The CDR3 is made up of 14 amino acids. With 6 bases removed from V and 4 bases from J, the gap between germline ends came to 16 bases. Germline V lookup: CDR1 MNHEY, CDR2 SVGAGI. The protocol was immunoSEQ multiplex PCR, while the TCRdb copy is restricted to in-frame clones and leaves out a portion. Among 550,000 to 800,000 clones listed, 90% were seen once. Source material: memory CD8+ T cells from PBMCs. Stated subset: CD45RO+ cells pooled with CCR7-negative TemRA cells. This clonotype was obtained from a man between 18 and 35 years old in good health. Some clones in this sample may be carry-over from other donors' samples. This chain uses TRBV6-5 with TRBJ2-7, with D tentatively TRBD1 (6 bases). DNA of the CDR3: TGTGCCAGCAGCCGCGAAGGACAGAGATACGAGCAGTACTTC. This translates into CASSREGQRYEQYF.